This T cell receptor beta chain was sequenced for a study of PD-L1 blockade in urothelial cancer. Study-wide context: About 85% of the 29 patients were men whose urothelial cancer was bladder-origin. Patients had undergone 0 to 3 prior chemotherapy regimens.

Study-wide points: Stronger expansion of tumor-associated clones in blood at 3 weeks distinguished durable-benefit patients.

This clone was counted only a few times. Antigen specificity is unknown. The V and J ends lost 1 base and 3 bases, in that order; junction bases with no gene match: 12. There are 19 residues in the CDR3. The germline V gene encodes CDR1 MDHEN and CDR2 SYDVKM. Stated time point: pretreatment peripheral blood. In each PCR, synthetic TCR analog templates were spiked in. Sequenced by immunoSEQ multiplex PCR; TCRdb stores in-frame clones only, minus some. Of tens of thousands of clones listed, roughly 82% are singletons. Sequences were derived from PBMCs, sampled around atezolizumab (anti-PD-L1) treatment. The TCR was taken from a man aged 60 to 69 with urothelial cancer. This chain connects TRBV28 to TRBJ2-7; 13 bases are a match to TRBD2. Written as DNA, the CDR3 is TGTGCCAGCAGTTTATTCCCCTGGGGACTAGCGGGGAGCCGCTACGAGCAGTACTTC. It encodes CASSLFPWGLAGSRYEQYF.